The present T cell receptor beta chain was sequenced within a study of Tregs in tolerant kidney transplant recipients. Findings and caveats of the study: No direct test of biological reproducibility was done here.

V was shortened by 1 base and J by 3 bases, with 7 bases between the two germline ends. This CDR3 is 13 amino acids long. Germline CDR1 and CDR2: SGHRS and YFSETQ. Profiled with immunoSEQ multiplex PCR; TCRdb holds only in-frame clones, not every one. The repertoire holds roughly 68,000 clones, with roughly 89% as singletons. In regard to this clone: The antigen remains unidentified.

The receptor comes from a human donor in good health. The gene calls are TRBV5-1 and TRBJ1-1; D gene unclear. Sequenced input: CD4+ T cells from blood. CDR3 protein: CASSLQTDTEAFF. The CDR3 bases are TGCGCCAGCAGCTTGCAGACGGACACTGAAGCTTTCTTT. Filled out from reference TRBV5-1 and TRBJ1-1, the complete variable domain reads KAGVTQTPRYLIKTRGQQVTLSCSPISGHRSVSWYQQTPGQGLQFLFEYFSETQRNKGNFPGRFSGRQFSNSRSEMNVSTLELGDSALYLCASSLQTDTEAFFGQGTRLTVV.